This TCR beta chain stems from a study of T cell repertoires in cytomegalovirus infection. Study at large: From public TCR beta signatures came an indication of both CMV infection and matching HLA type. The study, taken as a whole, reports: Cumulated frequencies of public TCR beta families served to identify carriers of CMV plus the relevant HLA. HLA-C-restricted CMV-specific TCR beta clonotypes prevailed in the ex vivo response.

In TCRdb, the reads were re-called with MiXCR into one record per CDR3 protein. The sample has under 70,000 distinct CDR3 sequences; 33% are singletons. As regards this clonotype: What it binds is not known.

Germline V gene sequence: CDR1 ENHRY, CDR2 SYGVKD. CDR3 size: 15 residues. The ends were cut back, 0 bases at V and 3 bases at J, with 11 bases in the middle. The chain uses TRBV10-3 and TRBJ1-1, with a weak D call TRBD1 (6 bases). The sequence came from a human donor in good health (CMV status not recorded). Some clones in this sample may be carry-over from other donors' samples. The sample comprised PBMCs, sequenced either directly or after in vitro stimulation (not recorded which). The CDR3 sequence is CAISESRGSDTEAFF. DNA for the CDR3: TGTGCCATCAGTGAGTCCAGGGGATCGGACACTGAAGCTTTCTTT.